Given below is one TCR beta chain in context. Its target is not known. Profiling that covered TCR beta VDJ and CDR3 relied on genomic DNA as its template. Each CDR3 protein gets one entry after TCRdb re-called the reads with MiXCR. The sample records 160,000 or so distinct CDR3 sequences, around 47% being singletons. These data originate in a study of CD8+CD57+ T cells in acquired aplastic anemia. Patients chosen for sequencing had shown CD8+CD57+ cell expansion by flow cytometry. Severe acquired aplastic anemia was the diagnosis recorded for all patients. The study's findings and limits: There were around 28 CD8+ CDR3 sequences that occurred in both patients and controls. Levels of CD8+ Simpson's diversity were not significantly distinct in patients versus controls.

V was clipped by 5 bases and J by 8 bases, with 15 bases between them. Germline CDR1 and CDR2: LNHNV and YYDKDF (reference sequence). The CDR3 length is 14 residues. Sequencing used sorted CD4+, CD8+, or CD8+CD57+ T cells (not recorded which) from PBMCs. This receptor was identified in a human donor with aplastic anemia. The V and J genes are TRBV15 and TRBJ1-4; possible D gene TRBD1, 5 bases. The CDR3 is CATSGGDGKEKLFF. The CDR3 nucleotides read TGTGCCACCAGCGGGGGGGACGGGAAAGAAAAACTGTTTTTT.